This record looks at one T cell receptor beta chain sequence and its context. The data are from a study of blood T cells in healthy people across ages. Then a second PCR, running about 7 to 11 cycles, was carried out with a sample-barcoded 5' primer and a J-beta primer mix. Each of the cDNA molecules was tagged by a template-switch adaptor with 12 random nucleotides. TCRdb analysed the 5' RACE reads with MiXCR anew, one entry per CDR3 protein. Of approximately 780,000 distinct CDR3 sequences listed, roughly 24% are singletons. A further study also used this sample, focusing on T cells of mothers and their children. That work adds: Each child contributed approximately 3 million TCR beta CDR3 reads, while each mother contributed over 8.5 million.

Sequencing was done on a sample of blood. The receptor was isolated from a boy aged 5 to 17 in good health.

The CDR3 here is CSARGQTNTGELFF. The CDR3 nucleotides read TGCAGTGCTAGAGGGCAGACGAACACCGGGGAGCTGTTTTTT. The V and J genes are TRBV20-1 and TRBJ2-2; D call uncertain. V was pared by 1 base and J by 0 bases, with 6 bases between. The germline CDR1 and CDR2 sequences are DFQATT and SNEGSKA (reference sequence). The CDR3 length is 14 residues.